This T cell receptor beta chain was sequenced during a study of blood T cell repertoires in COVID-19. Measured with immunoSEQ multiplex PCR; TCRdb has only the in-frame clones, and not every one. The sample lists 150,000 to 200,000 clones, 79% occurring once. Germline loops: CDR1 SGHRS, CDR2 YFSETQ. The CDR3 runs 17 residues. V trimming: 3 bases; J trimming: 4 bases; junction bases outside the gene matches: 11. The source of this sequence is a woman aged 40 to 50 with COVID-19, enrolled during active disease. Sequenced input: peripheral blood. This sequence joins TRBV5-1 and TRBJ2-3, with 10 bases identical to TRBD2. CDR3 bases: TGCGCCAGCAGCTCTCAGTTAGCGGGAGGCGGAGCAGATACGCAGTATTTT. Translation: CASSSQLAGGGADTQYF.